The present entry profiles one T cell receptor beta chain with its context. V was clipped by 1 base and J by 7 bases; unmatched bases: 10. Germline V CDR1 and CDR2: SGHAT, FQNNGV. The CDR3 loop spans 16 amino acids. The data originate from a study of T cells in Graves' hyperthyroidism and ophthalmopathy. There were TCR beta CDR3 regions amplified from RNA transcripts. HTBI primers drove first-round RT-PCR of the TCR CDR3. TCRdb called the multiplex PCR reads again in MiXCR, with one record for every CDR3 protein. This sample has 500,000 to 600,000 distinct CDR3 sequences, with 46% found just once. The origin of this receptor is a woman under 30 with Graves' hyperthyroidism. Sequenced sample: peripheral blood or thyroid tissue (not recorded which). The J gene is TRBJ2-1, the V gene TRBV11-2; 7 bases align to TRBD1. The CDR3, as DNA: TGTGCCAGCAGCTTAGGGCGGAGAGGGGGCAAGAATGAGCAGTTCTTC. Translation: CASSLGRRGGKNEQFF.